Each of the 26 T cell receptor beta chains below was sequenced from the same sample in a study of CD8 T cells in ankylosing spondylitis (dated by TCRdb to the late 2010s). Library method: 5' RACE. The run used an Illumina HiSeq 2500. The public reads were reanalyzed by TCRdb: fastp trimming at Q25, MiXCR alignment, in-frame beta chains only. Records with the same CDR3 protein are collapsed into one entry carrying the most frequent genes and DNA. This sample has around 390,000 distinct CDR3 sequences in its table, and about a fifth of those were observed once. The leading ten clones occupy about a sixth of the sample. Overall results and qualifications from the work: Blood from ankylosing spondylitis patients appeared to be characterized by a TCR beta motif made up of several highly homologous amino acid variants.

Which antigens these TCRs recognize remains unknown. Sequencing was performed on blood, either unsorted or a sorted T cell fraction (not recorded which). The receptors stem from a male donor with ankylosing spondylitis.

The CDR3 sequence is CSVGSEDQPQHF. The CDR3 DNA reads as TGCAGCGTTGGTTCGGAAGATCAGCCCCAGCATTTT. The genes are TRBV29-1 and TRBJ1-5; D not certain. The length of the CDR3 is 12 residues. Trimming cost V 4 bases and J 5 bases, with 9 bases left between them. The V gene's germline CDR1 is SQVTM and CDR2 ANQGSEA.

In this sample, this clonotype turned up a few times. This chain uses TRBV12-5 with TRBJ2-1; 11 bases map to TRBD2. The V segment lost 2 bases and the J segment 9 bases; nucleotides outside the gene matches: 9. Germline CDR1 is LGHNT and CDR2 is FRNRAP. The CDR3 loop spans 16 amino acids. CDR3 nucleotide sequence: TGTGCTAGTGGTTTGTTGACTAGCGGGATTAAAAGTGAGCAGTTCTTC. It codes for CASGLLTSGIKSEQFF.

This rearrangement joins TRBV7-2 to TRBJ1-5; 7 nucleotides line up with TRBD1. Germline CDR1 reads SGHTA; CDR2 reads FQGNSA. The CDR3 contains 14 residues. V lost 5 bases and J lost 5; bases outside the gene matches: 6. CDR3 bases: TGTGCCAGCAGCCCGGGACAGATCCATCAGCCCCAGCATTTT. It codes for CASSPGQIHQPQHF.

This clonotype was detected a few times. The chain is built from TRBV12-3 or TRBV12-4 and TRBJ2-3; 11 bases agree with TRBD1. The junction had 9 bases not matched to a gene; V was cut back by 7 bases and J by 6 bases. This CDR3 is 15 amino acids long. The CDR3 sequence is CASIPGQGVSDTQYF. Here the CDR3 DNA reads TGTGCCAGCATCCCGGGACAGGGGGTCAGCGATACGCAGTATTTT.

The chain combines TRBV3-1 with TRBJ1-4; D perhaps matches TRBD1 (5 bases). CDR1 is LGHDT and CDR2 is YNNKEL in the germline V gene (reference sequence). Deletions cut 6 bases from V and 5 bases from J, with 16 bases between. The CDR3 length is 15 residues. The CDR3 bases are TGTGCCAGCAGTCCGAGACGACAGTTGAATGAAAAACTGTTTTTT. Its protein is CASSPRRQLNEKLFF.

The chain recombines TRBV10-3 with TRBJ1-6; D uncertain. The CDR3 has 15 amino acids. V lost 4 bases, J lost 10 bases, and 17 bases lay in between. Germline CDR1 is ENHRY and CDR2 is SYGVKD. CDR3 nucleotide sequence: TGTGCCATCAGTGGCTCCCGGGATCGAGAATCACCCCTCCACTTT. Encoded protein: CAISGSRDRESPLHF.

The chain uses TRBV13 and TRBJ2-6, with D perhaps assigned TRBD1 or TRBD2 (5 bases each). The length of the CDR3 is 17 residues. Germline assignment: CDR1 PRHDT and CDR2 FYEKMQ (reference sequence). Trimming cost V 4 bases and J 3 bases, with 16 bases left between them. CDR3 nucleotides: TGTGCCAGCAGCTCACAAAGGGACGGGAATGGGGCCAACGTCCTGACTTTC. It codes for CASSSQRDGNGANVLTF.

This sequence joins TRBV20-1 and TRBJ2-1; D gene ambiguous. This CDR3 is 15 amino acids long. The V gene lost 3 bases and the J gene lost 0 bases, with 12 bases spanning the gap. The germline CDR1 and CDR2 sequences are DFQATT and SNEGSKA (reference sequence). The CDR3 nucleotides read TGCAGTGCTAGTTCGGCGGAAAGCTCCTACAATGAGCAGTTCTTC. It yields the protein CSASSAESSYNEQFF.

DNA of the CDR3: TGTGCCAGCAGCTTAGTAGCGGACAGCTCTGGAAACACCATATATTTT. Translating it yields CASSLVADSSGNTIYF. This rearrangement joins TRBV11-3 to TRBJ1-3; weak D call: TRBD1 (6 bases). Germline V CDR1 and CDR2: SGHNT, YENEEA. The CDR3 is made up of 16 amino acids. V shed 1 base and J shed 0 bases, with 10 bases lying between them.

The chain recombines TRBV5-1 with TRBJ2-6; unclear D gene. Germline loops: CDR1 SGHRS, CDR2 YFSETQ. The CDR3 has 15 residues. V shed 4 bases and J shed 0 bases, with 8 bases lying between them. The CDR3 DNA reads TGCGCCAGCAGCCAGACTGCCTCTGGGGCCAACGTCCTGACTTTC. As protein: CASSQTASGANVLTF. Using reference TRBV5-1 and TRBJ2-6 for the parts outside the CDR3, the full variable domain is KAGVTQTPRYLIKTRGQQVTLSCSPISGHRSVSWYQQTPGQGLQFLFEYFSETQRNKGNFPGRFSGRQFSNSRSEMNVSTLELGDSALYLCASSQTASGANVLTFGAGSRLTVL.

The sample holds a few counts of this clonotype. The V and J genes are TRBV5-1 and TRBJ2-3; no clear D. The CDR3 contains 14 residues. Per germline, CDR1 SGHRS and CDR2 YFSETQ. V dropped 4 bases and J dropped 2 bases, with 11 bases sitting between them. In nucleotides, the CDR3 is TGCGCCAGCAGCGGGGTATTAAACACAGATACGCAGTATTTT. This gives the protein CASSGVLNTDTQYF. Supplemented by reference TRBV5-1 and TRBJ2-3, the full variable domain reads KAGVTQTPRYLIKTRGQQVTLSCSPISGHRSVSWYQQTPGQGLQFLFEYFSETQRNKGNFPGRFSGRQFSNSRSEMNVSTLELGDSALYLCASSGVLNTDTQYFGPGTRLTVL.

The rearrangement uses TRBV4-1 and TRBJ2-7, with 11 nucleotides matching TRBD2. The V segment lost 0 bases and the J segment 1 base; nucleotides outside the gene matches: 14. Germline lookup yields CDR1 MGHRA and CDR2 YSYEKL. The CDR3 extends over 20 amino acids. The CDR3 is CASSQDPGYLTSGSSYEQYF. The CDR3 DNA is TGCGCCAGCAGCCAAGACCCTGGGTATCTTACTAGCGGGAGTTCCTACGAGCAGTACTTC.

The V call is TRBV10-3, the J call TRBJ2-5; 7 bases align to TRBD2. Looked up from germline, CDR1 is ENHRY and CDR2 is SYGVKD. V shed 7 bases and J 5 bases; nucleotides not matched to a gene: 10. This CDR3 spans 14 amino acids. The CDR3 region has the DNA TGTGCCATCAAGGCGGCGGGGGATGGCGAGACCCAGTACTTC. Its protein product is CAIKAAGDGETQYF.

The chain couples TRBV28 to TRBJ2-7; D remains ambiguous. CDR1 MDHEN and CDR2 SYDVKM come from the germline V gene. There are 13 residues in the CDR3. Trimming removed 3 bases from V and 2 bases from J, with 8 bases in between. The CDR3 here is CASSFGPPYEQYF. The DNA of the CDR3 is TGTGCCAGCAGTTTCGGGCCTCCCTACGAGCAGTACTTC.

The genes are TRBV18 and TRBJ1-5; TRBD1 agrees at 12 bases. With 4 bases clipped from V and 6 bases from J, the junction kept 4 bases outside the gene matches. The germline V gene encodes CDR1 KGHSH and CDR2 LQKENI. The CDR3 consists of 15 residues. The CDR3 sequence is CASSQGQGAGQPQHF. The DNA of the CDR3 is TGTGCCAGCTCACAGGGACAGGGGGCGGGTCAGCCCCAGCATTTT.

The sample holds many counts of this clonotype. The DNA of the CDR3 is TGTGCCAGCAGCCAAGCGGCTAGCGGGTGGAGCTCCTACAATGAGCAGTTCTTC. This sequence encodes CASSQAASGWSSYNEQFF. The chain has TRBV4-2 and TRBJ2-1; 8 bases line up with TRBD2. The germline V gene encodes CDR1 LGHNA and CDR2 YNFKEQ. This CDR3 is built from 18 residues. With 1 base clipped from V and 0 bases from J, the junction kept 8 bases outside the gene matches.

V usage is TRBV9 and J usage is TRBJ2-1; 14 bases fit TRBD2. Germline values: CDR1 SGDLS, CDR2 YYNGEE. The CDR3 runs to 22 residues. V shed 1 base and J 0 bases; nucleotides not matched to a gene: 15. CDR3 in amino acids: CASSVLVDPGLAGATSYNEQFF. In DNA form, the CDR3 reads TGTGCCAGCAGCGTACTTGTGGATCCGGGACTAGCGGGAGCTACCTCCTACAATGAGCAGTTCTTC.

The V and J genes are TRBV11-2 and TRBJ1-2; D is perhaps TRBD1 (5 bases). V was pared by 5 bases and J by 10 bases, with 23 bases between. The CDR3 totals 15 residues. Germline V lookup: CDR1 SGHAT, CDR2 FQNNGV. The CDR3 region has the DNA TGTGCCAGCAGCCCAGGCCCGGGGGATCAATTCATCTACACCTTC. Its translation: CASSPGPGDQFIYTF.

The J gene is TRBJ2-3, the V gene TRBV20-1; D uncertain. The CDR3 runs 12 residues. CDR1 and CDR2 (germline): DFQATT, SNEGSKA (reference sequence). Trimming left V 4 bases short and J 2 bases short, with 7 bases between. CDR3 residues: CSAIQHTDTQYF. In DNA, the CDR3 is TGCAGTGCTATACAGCACACAGATACGCAGTATTTT.

V usage is TRBV4-1 and J usage is TRBJ1-5; 9 nucleotides line up with TRBD1. J was trimmed by 6 bases and V by 2 bases; bases with no gene match: 5. The CDR3 extends over 15 amino acids. In germline, CDR1 is MGHRA, CDR2 YSYEKL. The CDR3 sequence: CASSQRDRVTQPQHF. The CDR3 region has the DNA TGCGCCAGCAGCCAACGGGACAGGGTCACTCAGCCCCAGCATTTT.

The chain uses TRBV5-5 and TRBJ1-1; a weak D match, TRBD1 (6 bases). Germline assignment: CDR1 SGHKS and CDR2 YYEKEE (reference sequence). CDR3 length equals 14 residues. V gave up 1 base and J gave up 6 bases, with 13 bases separating them. This chain's CDR3 is CASSLSGGFSEAFF. In nucleotides, the CDR3 is TGTGCCAGCAGCTTGAGTGGGGGCTTTTCTGAAGCTTTCTTT.

This rearrangement joins TRBV20-1 to TRBJ1-1, with D unclear. The V end lost 0 bases, the J end lost 2 bases, and 10 bases lay between the germline ends. This CDR3 has 14 residues. CDR1 and CDR2 (germline): DFQATT, SNEGSKA (reference sequence). Written as DNA, the CDR3 is TGCAGTGCTAGAGATCGGCGTTTTAACACTGAAGCTTTCTTT. Translating gives CSARDRRFNTEAFF.

On this clonotype: At one end, the junction sequence differs from germline, possibly due to a read error. The chain uses TRBV28 and TRBJ2-7; possibly TRBD1 for D (8 bases). Germline V gives CDR1 MDHEN, CDR2 SYDVKM. This CDR3 has 15 amino acids. The CDR3 loop reads CASSLGGGQASHQDF. CDR3 bases: TGTGCCAGCAGTTTAGGGGGGGGACAGGCCTCCCACCAGGACTTC.

The genes are TRBV20-1 and TRBJ1-5; D not resolved. Germline-derived CDR1 and CDR2 are DFQATT and SNEGSKA (reference sequence). The CDR3 sequence is 13 residues long. Trimming removed 7 bases at V and 0 bases at J, with 10 bases between. The DNA of the CDR3 is TGCAGTGGATTTGGGGATAGCAATCAGCCCCAGCATTTT. This encodes CSGFGDSNQPQHF.

This chain connects TRBV7-9 to TRBJ2-2; maybe TRBD2 (5 bases). Trimming removed 5 bases at V and 0 bases at J, with 13 bases between. CDR3 size: 16 residues. CDR1 SEHNR and CDR2 FQNEAQ come from the germline V gene (reference sequence). CDR3 sequence: CASSPEVLPNTGELFF. The CDR3 bases are TGTGCCAGCAGCCCGGAGGTCTTACCGAACACCGGGGAGCTGTTTTTT. The whole variable domain, filled in from reference TRBV7-9 and TRBJ2-2, reads DTGVSQNPRHKITKRGQNVTFRCDPISEHNRLYWYRQTLGQGPEFLTYFQNEAQLEKSRLLSDRFSAERPKGSFSTLEIQRTEQGDSAMYLCASSPEVLPNTGELFFGEGSRLTVL.

The sample holds a few counts of this clonotype. V usage is TRBV29-1 and J usage is TRBJ2-5; D gene unclear. In germline, CDR1 is SQVTM, CDR2 ANQGSEA. This CDR3 contains 12 residues. V was cut by 3 bases and J by 1 base, with 6 bases left in between. This CDR3 reads CSVDTAQETQYF. CDR3 coding DNA: TGCAGCGTTGACACGGCCCAAGAGACCCAGTACTTC.